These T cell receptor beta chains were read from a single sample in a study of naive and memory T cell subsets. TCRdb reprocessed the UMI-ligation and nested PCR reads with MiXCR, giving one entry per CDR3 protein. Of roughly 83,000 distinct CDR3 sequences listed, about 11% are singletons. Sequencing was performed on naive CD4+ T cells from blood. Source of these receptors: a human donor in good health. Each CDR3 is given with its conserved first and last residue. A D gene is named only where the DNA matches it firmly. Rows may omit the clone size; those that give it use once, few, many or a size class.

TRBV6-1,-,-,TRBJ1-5,TGTGCCAGCAGTGAAGGGAGGGCGGGAGCCGGTGGTCAGCCCCAGCATTTT,CASSEGRAGAGGQPQHF
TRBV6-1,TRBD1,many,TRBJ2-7,TGTGCCAGCAGTGTCAGGGACAGGACCTACGAGCAGTACTTC,CASSVRDRTYEQYF
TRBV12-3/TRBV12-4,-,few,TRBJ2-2,TGTGCCAGCAGTTCCCCGGGACGGACCGGGGAGCTGTTTTTT,CASSSPGRTGELFF
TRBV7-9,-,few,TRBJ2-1,TGTGCCAGCAGCAACAGGGTCAATGAGCAGTTCTTC,CASSNRVNEQFF
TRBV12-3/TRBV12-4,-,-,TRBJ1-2,TGTGCCAGCAGCTCCCGGGGTGGGGTAGCTAACTATGGCTACACCTTC,CASSSRGGVANYGYTF
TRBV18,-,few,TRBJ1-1,TGTGCCAGCTCACCGAATCGGGAGAAAGCTTTCTTT,CASSPNREKAFF
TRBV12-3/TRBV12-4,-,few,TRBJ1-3,TGTGCCAGCACCCGAAGCGCAGCCGGAAACACCATATATTTT,CASTRSAAGNTIYF
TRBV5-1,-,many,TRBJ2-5,TGCGCCAGCAGCTTAGTAGTTTCCTTGCAAGAGACCCAGTACTTC,CASSLVVSLQETQYF
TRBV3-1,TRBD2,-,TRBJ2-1,TGTGCCAGCAGCCACCTAGGACTAGCGGGGCAGTTCAATGAGCAGTTCTTC,CASSHLGLAGQFNEQFF
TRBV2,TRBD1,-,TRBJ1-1,TGTGCCAGCCGACCCCCGGGACAGAAGAACACTGAAGCTTTCTTT,CASRPPGQKNTEAFF
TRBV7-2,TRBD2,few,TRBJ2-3,TGTGCCAGCAGCTTAGCGGCTAGCGGGAGGTCCAACACGCAGTATTTT,CASSLAASGRSNTQYF
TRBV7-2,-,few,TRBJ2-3,TGTGCCAGCAGCTTAGTCGCGCTGGCGGTGAGGGGAGATACGCAGTATTTT,CASSLVALAVRGDTQYF
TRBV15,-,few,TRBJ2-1,TGTGCCATCCGTTCGGGCTCCTACAATGAGCAGTTCTTC,CAIRSGSYNEQFF
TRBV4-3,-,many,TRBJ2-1,TGCGCCAGCAGCCAAGAGGGGGGCAGCTCCTACAATGAGCAGTTCTTC,CASSQEGGSSYNEQFF
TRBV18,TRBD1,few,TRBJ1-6,TGTGCCAGCTCACTCCTAAACGACAGGGATTCACCCCTCCACTTT,CASSLLNDRDSPLHF
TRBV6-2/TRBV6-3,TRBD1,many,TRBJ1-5,TGTGCCAGCAGTTACACTGGCAGGGACAGTTATCAGCCCCAGCATTTT,CASSYTGRDSYQPQHF
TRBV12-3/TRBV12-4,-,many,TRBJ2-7,TGTGCCAGCAGTTTTTATCGCGAGCAGTACTTC,CASSFYREQYF